This T cell receptor (beta chain) emerged from a study of cytomegalovirus exposure and HLA in healthy donors. This CDR3 region has 13 residues. The germline V and J ends were trimmed by 0 bases and 9 bases, with 9 bases remaining between them. In germline, CDR1 is MNHNS, CDR2 SASEGT. The PCR contained 60 Vbeta and 13 Jbeta primers. Method: immunoSEQ multiplex PCR; TCRdb's copy keeps in-frame clones and lacks some. In the table there are about 180,000 clones, about 79% of which are singletons. This clone appeared a single time. The V and J genes are TRBV6-1 and TRBJ1-5, with D unresolved. Sequencing was done on a sample of PBMCs. The receptor was derived from a girl aged 2 to 9 in good health and CMV-seropositive. The CDR3 loop reads CASSEARIRPQHF. In nucleotides, the CDR3 is TGTGCCAGCAGTGAAGCGCGGATCAGGCCCCAGCATTTT.